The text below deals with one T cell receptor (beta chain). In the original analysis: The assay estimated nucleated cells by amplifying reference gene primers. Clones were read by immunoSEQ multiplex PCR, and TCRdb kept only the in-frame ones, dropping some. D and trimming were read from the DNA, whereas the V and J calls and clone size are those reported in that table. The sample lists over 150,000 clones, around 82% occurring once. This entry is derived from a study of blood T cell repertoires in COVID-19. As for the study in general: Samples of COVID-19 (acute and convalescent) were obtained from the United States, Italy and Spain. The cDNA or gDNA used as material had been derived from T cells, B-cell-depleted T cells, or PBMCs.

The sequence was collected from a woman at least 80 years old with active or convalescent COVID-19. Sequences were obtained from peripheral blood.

As DNA, the CDR3 is TGTGCCAGCAGCGCTGATATTTATGGAGGGCTGAACACTGAAGCTTTCTTT. Protein: CASSADIYGGLNTEAFF. The rearrangement joins TRBV9 to TRBJ1-1; D not certain. The CDR3 spans 17 residues. Germline V gene sequence: CDR1 SGDLS, CDR2 YYNGEE. Trimming left V 3 bases short and J 0 bases short, with 18 bases between.